The rows below give T cell receptor beta chains drawn from one sample of a study of T-cell reconstitution after alpha-beta-depleted transplantation in children. TCRdb called the PCR reads again in MiXCR, with one record for every CDR3 protein. This repertoire shows hundreds of thousands of distinct CDR3 sequences, 20% to 30% found once; its top ten account for about 5%. The sample here was PBMCs, mostly from graft donor cells, taken 360 days after TCRalphabeta/CD19-depleted stem cell transplant. The source of these receptors is a female patient younger than 10 who had a stem cell transplant for congenital amegakaryocytic thrombocytopenia, so the T cells may come from the graft donor. Both conserved end residues are trimmed from each CDR3.

cdr3_aa v_call
AIKEQGTFGTQY TRBV10-3
ASSQDWTASFYEQY TRBV4-1
SVSQSYGYT TRBV29-1
ASSLVGGEQY TRBV11-2
AISVTSGGYEQY TRBV10-3
ASSSSVGLYPNNEQF TRBV7-8
ASSLQGRGETQY TRBV2
ASSFGLAVTYEQY TRBV27
ASSIRQGALNEQF TRBV12-3/TRBV12-4
ASSYSWGSTERNTIY TRBV6-5
ASSQAIWEGETQY TRBV4-3
SASDPTGTGLYNEQF TRBV20-1
ASTQDLLGQSTDTQY TRBV7-9
ASTFSDFSSSYNEQF TRBV7-9
ASSVGVTDTQY TRBV9
SAPQGGYGYT TRBV20-1
SARTPSGRGNEQF TRBV20-1
SVVVAGDGKLF TRBV29-1
ASSQTAYTSSGNTIY TRBV4-2
ASSQHFTRGDTQY TRBV4-2
ASSNEDRQNYGYT TRBV7-8
ASSSTGVSTDTQY TRBV28
SARKLDRAYNSPLH TRBV20-1
ASSVQGVSYNEQF TRBV12-3/TRBV12-4
ASIPIEGGKLF TRBV7-9
ASSQVAGWEKLF TRBV3-1
ASSLETGLSDTQY TRBV5-6
ASSLVGGGVRTGSYEQY TRBV11-1
ASSQVGIHSEQY TRBV14
ASSLEGGPDTQY TRBV27
ASSLGRTEKLF TRBV28
ASSTRQGYGYT TRBV18
SATLRDTATNEKLF TRBV20-1
SVAASTDTQY TRBV29-1
SARRDTEAF TRBV20-1
ASSRTDNQPQH TRBV12-3/TRBV12-4
ATSGSTGAETQY TRBV24-1